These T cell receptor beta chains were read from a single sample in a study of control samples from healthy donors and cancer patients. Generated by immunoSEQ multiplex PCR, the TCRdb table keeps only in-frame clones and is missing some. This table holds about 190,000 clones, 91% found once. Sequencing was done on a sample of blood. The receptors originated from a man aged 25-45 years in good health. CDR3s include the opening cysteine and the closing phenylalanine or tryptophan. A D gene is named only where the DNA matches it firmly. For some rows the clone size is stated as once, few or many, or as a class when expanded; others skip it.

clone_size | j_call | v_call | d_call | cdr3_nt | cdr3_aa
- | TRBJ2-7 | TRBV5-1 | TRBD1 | TGCGCCAGCAGCCCGGGACAGGGACGCAGCGAGCAGTACTTC | CASSPGQGRSEQYF
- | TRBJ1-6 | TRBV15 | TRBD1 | TGTGCCACCAGCAGGGATAGGGGGCCAGGGATCGCACCCCTCCACTTT | CATSRDRGPGIAPLHF
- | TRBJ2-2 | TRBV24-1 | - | TGTGCCACCAGTGATTTATTTGCAGGCGGGGAGCTGTTTTTT | CATSDLFAGGELFF
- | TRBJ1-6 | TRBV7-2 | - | TGTGCCAGCAGCTTACAGAGACAATATAATTCACCCCTCCACTTT | CASSLQRQYNSPLHF
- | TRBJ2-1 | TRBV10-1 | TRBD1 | TGCGCCAGCACCCCGGGACAGGCCCCGAGCTCCTACAATGAGCAGTTCTTC | CASTPGQAPSSYNEQFF
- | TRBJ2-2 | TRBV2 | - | TGTGCCAGCATGGCAACCGGGGAGCTGTTTTTT | CASMATGELFF
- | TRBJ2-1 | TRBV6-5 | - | TGTGCCAGCAGAAACGTCGGCTCCTACAATGAGCAGTTCTTC | CASRNVGSYNEQFF
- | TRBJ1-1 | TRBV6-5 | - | TGTGCCAGCAGTTACGGATCGAACACTGAAGCTTTCTTT | CASSYGSNTEAFF
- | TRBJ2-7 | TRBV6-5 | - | TGTGCCAGCAGTTTTAGACAATCGCCCTACGAGCAGTACTTC | CASSFRQSPYEQYF
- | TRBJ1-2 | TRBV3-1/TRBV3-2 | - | TGTGCCAGCAGCCAAGATCTCCCGGGGGTACGTACGGAAGCTAACTATGGCTACACCTTC | CASSQDLPGVRTEANYGYTF
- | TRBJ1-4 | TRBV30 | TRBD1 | TGTGCCTGGAGTTTGGGACAGGGTGTAAAACTGTTTTTT | CAWSLGQGVKLFF
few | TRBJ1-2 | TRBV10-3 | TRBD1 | TGTGCCATCAGTGACAAAGGACAGGCGTCCTATGGCTACACCTTC | CAISDKGQASYGYTF
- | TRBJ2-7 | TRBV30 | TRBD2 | TGTGCCTGGAGATTGGGACTAGCGGTATCGGAGCAGTACTTC | CAWRLGLAVSEQYF
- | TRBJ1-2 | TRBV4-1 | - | TGCGCCAGCAGCGAGGCCGGGGCCTATGGCTACACCTTC | CASSEAGAYGYTF
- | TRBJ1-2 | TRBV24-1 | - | TGTGCCACCAGCCCAGGGCACGTGGATGGCTACACCTTC | CATSPGHVDGYTF
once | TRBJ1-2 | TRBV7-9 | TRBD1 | TGTGCCAGCAGCTTAGCCGGGACAGGGGACGGCTACACCTTC | CASSLAGTGDGYTF
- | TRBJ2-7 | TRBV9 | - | TGTGCCAGCAGCCAGTCAGGACAATCCACTCGATACGAGCAGTACTTC | CASSQSGQSTRYEQYF
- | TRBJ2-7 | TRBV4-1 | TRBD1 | TGCGCCAGCAGCCAAGTGCAGGGGGCGGTCGAGCAGTACTTC | CASSQVQGAVEQYF
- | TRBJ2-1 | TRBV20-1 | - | TGCAGTGCTAGTAAGGGAACGTCGGGGGCTAATGAGCAGTTCTTC | CSASKGTSGANEQFF
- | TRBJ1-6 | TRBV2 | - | TGTGCCAGCAAGAGACAGGTTCTCAATTCACCCCTCCACTTT | CASKRQVLNSPLHF
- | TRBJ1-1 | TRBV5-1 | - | TGCGCCAGCAGCTTGGTCTCCGGGAACACTGAAGCTTTCTTT | CASSLVSGNTEAFF
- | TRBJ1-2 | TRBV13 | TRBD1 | TGTGCCAGCAGCTTAGGGGACAGGGGCCAGGGCTATGGCTACACCTTC | CASSLGDRGQGYGYTF
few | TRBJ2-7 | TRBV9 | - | TGTGCCAGCAGCGTAGAGGGGCCTGGGCAGGAGCAGTACTTC | CASSVEGPGQEQYF
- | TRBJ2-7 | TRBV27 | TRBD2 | TGTGCCAGCAGTTTTCTCGGGGTAGCGGGGGGGATCTCCTACGAGCAGTACTTC | CASSFLGVAGGISYEQYF
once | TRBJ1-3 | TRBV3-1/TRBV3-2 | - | TGTGCCAGCAGCCAAGCTTGGGCAGGGGAGAGAAACACCATATATTTT | CASSQAWAGERNTIYF
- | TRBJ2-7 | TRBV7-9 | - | TGTGCCAGCAGCTTAGTAGGCGCCCCGGCAGGCGAGCAGTACTTC | CASSLVGAPAGEQYF
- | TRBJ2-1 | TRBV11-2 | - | TGTGCCAGCAGCTTAGCGGGGTATCTGTCTTTCTTC | CASSLAGYLSFF
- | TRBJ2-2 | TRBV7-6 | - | TGTGCCAGCAGCTTGCCAAGTGCGGTTAACACCGGGGAGCTGTTTTTT | CASSLPSAVNTGELFF
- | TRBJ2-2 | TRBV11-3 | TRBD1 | TGTGCCAGCAGCTGGGGGACAGGGACTATTGGGGAGCTGTTTTTT | CASSWGTGTIGELFF
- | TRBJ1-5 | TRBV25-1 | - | TGTGCCAGCCAAGGATGGGATAGCAATCAGCCCCAGCATTTT | CASQGWDSNQPQHF
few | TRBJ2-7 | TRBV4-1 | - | TGCGCCAGCAGCCAAGAAAAACGGGGGAACTCCTACGAGCAGTACTTC | CASSQEKRGNSYEQYF
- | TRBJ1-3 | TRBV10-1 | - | TGCGCCAGCAGTTCGGACAGAGACTCTGGAAACACCATATATTTT | CASSSDRDSGNTIYF
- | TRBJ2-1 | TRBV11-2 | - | TGTGCCAGCAGCCATTGGGCCGGGATCGATGAGCAGTTCTTC | CASSHWAGIDEQFF
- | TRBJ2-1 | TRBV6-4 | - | TGTGCCAGCAGTGCCAGGTGGGACGCCTACAATGAGCAGTTCTTC | CASSARWDAYNEQFF
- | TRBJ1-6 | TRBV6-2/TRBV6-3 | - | TGTGCCAGCAGTTACTGGTCAGGAAAACCCCTCCACTTT | CASSYWSGKPLHF
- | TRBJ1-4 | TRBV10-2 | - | TGCGCCAGCAGTGAAGTGGCAGGGGTTATAGGGGAAAAACTGTTTTTT | CASSEVAGVIGEKLFF
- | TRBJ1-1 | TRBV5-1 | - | TGCGCCAGCTCCCCTCAAGGGAACACTGAAGCTTTCTTT | CASSPQGNTEAFF
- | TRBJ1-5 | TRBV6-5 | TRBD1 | TGTGCCAGCAGGGAGACAGGGGGCAATCAGCCCCAGCATTTT | CASRETGGNQPQHF
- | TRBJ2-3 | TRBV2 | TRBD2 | TGTGCCAGCTCGTTGAGGGCGGGGGTGAGCACAGATACGCAGTATTTT | CASSLRAGVSTDTQYF
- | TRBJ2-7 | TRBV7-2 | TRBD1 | TGTGCCAGCAGCCCCGCGACAGGGATTTCCTACGAGCAGTACTTC | CASSPATGISYEQYF
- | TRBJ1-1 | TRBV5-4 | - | TGTGCCAGCAGCCTGGGGGGGAGGGTGAACACTGAAGCTTTCTTT | CASSLGGRVNTEAFF
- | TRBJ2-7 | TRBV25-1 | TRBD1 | TGTGCCAGCGCTACAGGGGGCGGTGGGCACGAGCAGTACTTC | CASATGGGGHEQYF
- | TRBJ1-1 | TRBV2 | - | TGTGCCAGCAGTGAAGCTGTGAGGCGAGGCACTGAAGCTTTCTTT | CASSEAVRRGTEAFF
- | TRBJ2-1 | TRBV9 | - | TGTGCCAGCAGCGGGGGGTCAAACAATGAGCAGTTCTTC | CASSGGSNNEQFF
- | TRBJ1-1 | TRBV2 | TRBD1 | TGTGCCAGCAGTGACCACCGGGACAGGCCAAGCACTGAAGCTTTCTTT | CASSDHRDRPSTEAFF
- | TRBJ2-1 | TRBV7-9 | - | TGTGCCAGCAGCTTTTCTGGCAATGAGCAGTTCTTC | CASSFSGNEQFF
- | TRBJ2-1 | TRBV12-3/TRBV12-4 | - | TGTGCCAGCAGTGTACAGGACAATGAGCAGTTCTTC | CASSVQDNEQFF
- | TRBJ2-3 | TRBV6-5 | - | TGTGCCAGCAGTTCCACGGCGGCGAATACGCAGTATTTT | CASSSTAANTQYF
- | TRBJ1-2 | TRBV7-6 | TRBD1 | TGTGCCAGCAGCTTACGACAGGGCTTGAACTATGGCTACACCTTC | CASSLRQGLNYGYTF
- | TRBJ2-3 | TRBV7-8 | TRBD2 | TGTGCCAGCAGGCTAGCGGGGGTCACACACACAGATACGCAGTATTTT | CASRLAGVTHTDTQYF
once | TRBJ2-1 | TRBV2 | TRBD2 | TGTGCCAGCACGAATAGCGGGGGGCGGGATGAGCAGTTCTTC | CASTNSGGRDEQFF
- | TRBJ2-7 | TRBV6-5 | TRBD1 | TGTGCCAGCAGCCTGGACAGGGGGCCCTACGAGCAGTACTTC | CASSLDRGPYEQYF
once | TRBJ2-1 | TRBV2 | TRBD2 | TGTGCCAGCAGGAAAAGCGGGGGACCTTACAATGAGCAGTTCTTC | CASRKSGGPYNEQFF
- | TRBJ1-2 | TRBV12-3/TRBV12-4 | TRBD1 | TGTGCCAGCAGCCGGGGACAGGTGGAGGGCTACACCTTC | CASSRGQVEGYTF
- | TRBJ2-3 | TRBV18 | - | TGTGCCACCCGGCTCACAGATACGCAGTATTTT | CATRLTDTQYF
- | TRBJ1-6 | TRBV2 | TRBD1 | TGTGCCAGCAGGGGACAGGGGATTTCACCCCTCCACTTT | CASRGQGISPLHF
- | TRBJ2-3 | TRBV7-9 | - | TGTGCCAGCAGCTTCGGGGGAGGCGCAGATACGCAGTATTTT | CASSFGGGADTQYF